A selection of T cell receptor beta chains follows, all from one sample in a study of naive and memory T cell subsets. TCRdb reanalysed the UMI-ligation and nested PCR reads using MiXCR and keeps one entry per CDR3 protein. The repertoire holds 95,000 to 150,000 distinct CDR3 sequences, 35% to 40% seen once, with 0.75% to 1% in the top ten. Sample: central memory CD4+ T cells from blood. The source is a human donor in good health. CDR3s include the opening cysteine and the closing phenylalanine or tryptophan. A D gene is named only where the DNA matches it firmly. Rows give clone size only sometimes, using once, few, many, or a class for an expanded clone.

d_call: TRBD1; v_call: TRBV20-1; clone_size: few; j_call: TRBJ1-5; cdr3_nt: TGCAGTGCTAGGGCTGGACAGGCTCTGAATCAGCCCCAGCATTTT; cdr3_aa: CSARAGQALNQPQHF
d_call: -; v_call: TRBV7-9; clone_size: -; j_call: TRBJ1-4; cdr3_nt: TGTGCCAGCAGCTTAGTCAGAGGGGAAAAACTGTTTTTT; cdr3_aa: CASSLVRGEKLFF
d_call: -; v_call: TRBV2; clone_size: -; j_call: TRBJ2-7; cdr3_nt: TGTGCCAGCGACCGGGACTGGGTCTCCTACGAGCAGTACTTC; cdr3_aa: CASDRDWVSYEQYF
d_call: TRBD1; v_call: TRBV6-2/TRBV6-3; clone_size: -; j_call: TRBJ1-5; cdr3_nt: TGTGCCAGCAGGCTCCGGGACAGGGCTAATCAGCCCCAGCATTTT; cdr3_aa: CASRLRDRANQPQHF
d_call: -; v_call: TRBV7-2; clone_size: few; j_call: TRBJ2-7; cdr3_nt: TGTGCCAGCAGCTCAAGCCGCTTGCGGAGCTCCTACGAGCAGTACTTC; cdr3_aa: CASSSSRLRSSYEQYF
d_call: -; v_call: TRBV2; clone_size: few; j_call: TRBJ2-3; cdr3_nt: TGTGCCAGCAGTGAAGCGCCGGCTGACACAGATACGCAGTATTTT; cdr3_aa: CASSEAPADTDTQYF
d_call: -; v_call: TRBV3-1; clone_size: few; j_call: TRBJ2-7; cdr3_nt: TGTGCCAGCAGCCAGATCTCGTCCGGCGAGCAGTACTTC; cdr3_aa: CASSQISSGEQYF
d_call: -; v_call: TRBV6-2/TRBV6-3; clone_size: once; j_call: TRBJ2-1; cdr3_nt: TGTGCCAGCAGTGGGCCGGGAGCTATTGAGCAGTTCTTC; cdr3_aa: CASSGPGAIEQFF
d_call: -; v_call: TRBV4-3; clone_size: few; j_call: TRBJ2-7; cdr3_nt: TGCGCCAGCAGCCAAGATCCGATAATTCAGGGCGAGCAGTACTTC; cdr3_aa: CASSQDPIIQGEQYF
d_call: TRBD1; v_call: TRBV7-8; clone_size: few; j_call: TRBJ1-5; cdr3_nt: TGTGCCAGCAGCTTAGTGGGGGGGACAGACAATCAGCCCCAGCATTTT; cdr3_aa: CASSLVGGTDNQPQHF
d_call: -; v_call: TRBV6-2/TRBV6-3; clone_size: -; j_call: TRBJ2-7; cdr3_nt: TGTGCCAGCAGTTCGGGGACACTCCAGCAGTACTTC; cdr3_aa: CASSSGTLQQYF
d_call: -; v_call: TRBV3-1; clone_size: -; j_call: TRBJ1-2; cdr3_nt: TGTGCCAGCAGTACGATTGACGGGAACTATGGCTACACCTTC; cdr3_aa: CASSTIDGNYGYTF
d_call: -; v_call: TRBV28; clone_size: -; j_call: TRBJ1-1; cdr3_nt: TGTGCCAGCAGTTTCGGGGGATCCACTGAAGCTTTCTTT; cdr3_aa: CASSFGGSTEAFF
d_call: TRBD1; v_call: TRBV28; clone_size: few; j_call: TRBJ2-5; cdr3_nt: TGTGCCAGCAGTTTGGGACAGGTCTTCGAGACCCAGTACTTC; cdr3_aa: CASSLGQVFETQYF
d_call: TRBD2; v_call: TRBV15; clone_size: -; j_call: TRBJ2-6; cdr3_nt: TGTGCCACCAGCAGGGGACTAGCGGGGCTCTCTGGGGCCAACGTCCTGACTTTC; cdr3_aa: CATSRGLAGLSGANVLTF
d_call: -; v_call: TRBV7-2; clone_size: -; j_call: TRBJ1-6; cdr3_nt: TGTGCCAGCAGCTTTCTACGGGGAAGGAGTTATAATTCACCCCTCCACTTT; cdr3_aa: CASSFLRGRSYNSPLHF
d_call: -; v_call: TRBV12-3/TRBV12-4; clone_size: many; j_call: TRBJ2-3; cdr3_nt: TGTGCCAGCAGTTTAAGGGGTCCGGTGAGGAAAGATACGCAGTATTTT; cdr3_aa: CASSLRGPVRKDTQYF
d_call: TRBD1; v_call: TRBV20-1; clone_size: few; j_call: TRBJ2-3; cdr3_nt: TGCAGTGCTAGAGACCCCTGGACAGGCCGCATAGATACGCAGTATTTT; cdr3_aa: CSARDPWTGRIDTQYF
d_call: -; v_call: TRBV20-1; clone_size: -; j_call: TRBJ2-3; cdr3_nt: TGCAGTGCTAGACAACTAGGAAGCACAGATACGCAGTATTTT; cdr3_aa: CSARQLGSTDTQYF
d_call: -; v_call: TRBV27; clone_size: -; j_call: TRBJ1-5; cdr3_nt: TGTGCCAGCAGTACCAGGGGAGGTCAGCCCCAGCATTTT; cdr3_aa: CASSTRGGQPQHF
d_call: TRBD2; v_call: TRBV7-2; clone_size: -; j_call: TRBJ2-5; cdr3_nt: TGTGCCAGCAGCTTTAGCGGGAGAGGAGAGACCCAGTACTTC; cdr3_aa: CASSFSGRGETQYF
d_call: -; v_call: TRBV5-5; clone_size: -; j_call: TRBJ1-2; cdr3_nt: TGTGCCAGCAGCTTTTTAGGCGCAAGGAACTATGGCTACACCTTC; cdr3_aa: CASSFLGARNYGYTF
d_call: TRBD1; v_call: TRBV7-6; clone_size: few; j_call: TRBJ2-1; cdr3_nt: TGTGCCAGCAGCTTGGGGACAGGGGGCATGGGTGAGCAGTTCTTC; cdr3_aa: CASSLGTGGMGEQFF
d_call: -; v_call: TRBV27; clone_size: -; j_call: TRBJ1-1; cdr3_nt: TGTGCCAGCAGTCCGCTCCAGGGAGACCGTAACACTGAAGCTTTCTTT; cdr3_aa: CASSPLQGDRNTEAFF
d_call: TRBD1; v_call: TRBV19; clone_size: -; j_call: TRBJ2-1; cdr3_nt: TGTGCCAGTAGAATCCGGGACAGGGCTTACAATGAGCAGTTCTTC; cdr3_aa: CASRIRDRAYNEQFF
d_call: -; v_call: TRBV20-1; clone_size: -; j_call: TRBJ2-3; cdr3_nt: TGCAGTGCCAACGTAGGGGCCTTCATGGATACGCAGTATTTT; cdr3_aa: CSANVGAFMDTQYF